Here is one TCR beta chain with its context. Primers: 60 Vbeta forward and 13 Jbeta reverse. TCRdb keeps only in-frame clones here, not all; method: immunoSEQ multiplex PCR. The sample lists some 44,000 clones; roughly nine tenths were seen once. The sample originates from a study of cytomegalovirus exposure and HLA in healthy donors. The CDR3 is made up of 15 amino acids. Per the germline V gene, CDR1 is MNHEY and CDR2 is SVGAGI. Between the trimmed V and J ends, which lost 10 bases and 5 bases, there was a span of 20 bases. The receptor was derived from a woman aged 40 to 50 in good health and CMV-seropositive. The source material was PBMCs. The chain is built from TRBV6-5 and TRBJ2-2, with D maybe TRBD1 (5 bases). The CDR3 reads CATTPQGLLTGELFF. The CDR3 DNA reads TGTGCCACCACCCCCCAGGGTTTACTAACCGGGGAGCTGTTTTTT.